This is a list of T cell receptor beta chains from one sample in a study of CD8 T cells in Susac syndrome. TCRdb redid the calling of the immunoSEQ multiplex PCR reads with MiXCR, one entry per CDR3 protein. Altogether tens of thousands of distinct CDR3 sequences are present, roughly 93% being singletons, with the ten largest covering about 0.15%. Sequenced material: CD4+ T cells from PBMCs. The receptor source for this set is a human donor with Susac syndrome. The CDR3 runs from the conserved cysteine through the conserved F or W. D genes are given only for firm matches. Where a row states a size, it is once, few, many or the class of an expanded clone; other rows omit it.

clone_size: once; v_call: TRBV20-1; j_call: TRBJ1-2; d_call: .; cdr3_nt: TGCAGTGCCGCCTCAGGGGTTAACTATGGCTACACCTTC; cdr3_aa: CSAASGVNYGYTF
clone_size: .; v_call: TRBV18; j_call: TRBJ1-2; d_call: .; cdr3_nt: TGTGCCAGCTCACCACGGGGTGCTGGCTACACCTTC; cdr3_aa: CASSPRGAGYTF
clone_size: .; v_call: TRBV14; j_call: TRBJ2-5; d_call: TRBD1; cdr3_nt: TGTGCCAGCAGCCGTTACCGGGACAGGCAAGAGACCCAGTACTTC; cdr3_aa: CASSRYRDRQETQYF
clone_size: .; v_call: TRBV6-5; j_call: TRBJ2-7; d_call: TRBD1; cdr3_nt: TGTGCCAGCAGTTACCTCGGACAGGGTAACTGGGGCGAGCAGTACTTC; cdr3_aa: CASSYLGQGNWGEQYF
clone_size: .; v_call: TRBV29-1; j_call: TRBJ1-1; d_call: .; cdr3_nt: TGCAGCGTTGATTGGGCGGAAGCTTTCTTT; cdr3_aa: CSVDWAEAFF
clone_size: .; v_call: TRBV5-6; j_call: TRBJ2-7; d_call: TRBD1; cdr3_nt: TGTGCCAGCAGCCAAGGACAGGCCTACGAGCAGTACTTC; cdr3_aa: CASSQGQAYEQYF
clone_size: .; v_call: TRBV12-3/TRBV12-4; j_call: TRBJ1-1; d_call: .; cdr3_nt: TGTGCCAGCAGTTGGGGGGTCGGCCGGTCGGAAGCTTTCTTT; cdr3_aa: CASSWGVGRSEAFF
clone_size: .; v_call: TRBV5-1; j_call: TRBJ1-2; d_call: .; cdr3_nt: TGCGCCAGCAGCTTGGCCTCTACGGGACCGACCTATGGCTACACCTTC; cdr3_aa: CASSLASTGPTYGYTF
clone_size: .; v_call: TRBV2; j_call: TRBJ1-6; d_call: .; cdr3_nt: TGTGCCAGCAGTGACGGGTCCAATTCACCCCTCCACTTT; cdr3_aa: CASSDGSNSPLHF
clone_size: once; v_call: TRBV5-1; j_call: TRBJ1-2; d_call: .; cdr3_nt: TGCGCCAGCAGCTTGGGTACAGCAGCTAACTATGGCTACACCTTC; cdr3_aa: CASSLGTAANYGYTF
clone_size: .; v_call: TRBV7-9; j_call: TRBJ2-7; d_call: .; cdr3_nt: TGTGCCAGCAGCTGGGCCGGGACAGGGAGCCGGGGGGGCGAGCAGTACTTC; cdr3_aa: CASSWAGTGSRGGEQYF
clone_size: .; v_call: TRBV9; j_call: TRBJ2-5; d_call: TRBD2; cdr3_nt: TGTGCCAGCAGCGTAGAGACTAGCGGGGAGACCCAGTACTTC; cdr3_aa: CASSVETSGETQYF
clone_size: .; v_call: TRBV5-4; j_call: TRBJ1-4; d_call: .; cdr3_nt: TGTGCCAGCAGCTTGGATCGCCGACAGTCCGATGAAAAACTGTTTTTT; cdr3_aa: CASSLDRRQSDEKLFF
clone_size: .; v_call: TRBV6-1; j_call: TRBJ2-7; d_call: TRBD2; cdr3_nt: TGTGCCAGCAGCCAACTAGCGGGGTTCTCCTACGAGCAGTACTTC; cdr3_aa: CASSQLAGFSYEQYF
clone_size: .; v_call: TRBV7-9; j_call: TRBJ2-3; d_call: .; cdr3_nt: TGTGCCACCCCAGGGGGGGCCAACACAGATACGCAGTATTTT; cdr3_aa: CATPGGANTDTQYF
clone_size: .; v_call: TRBV29-1; j_call: TRBJ1-1; d_call: .; cdr3_nt: TGCAGCGGTACAGGTGATTTTACAATGAACACTGAAGCTTTCTTT; cdr3_aa: CSGTGDFTMNTEAFF
clone_size: once; v_call: TRBV30; j_call: TRBJ2-7; d_call: .; cdr3_nt: TGTGCCTGGAGTGTGTTACCGGGGGCTCCTTCCTACGAGCAGTACTTC; cdr3_aa: CAWSVLPGAPSYEQYF
clone_size: .; v_call: TRBV7-9; j_call: TRBJ2-7; d_call: .; cdr3_nt: TGTGCCAGCAGCCGCGCGGGCAACGAGCAGTACTTC; cdr3_aa: CASSRAGNEQYF
clone_size: .; v_call: TRBV9; j_call: TRBJ2-2; d_call: .; cdr3_nt: TGTGCCAGCAGCGTAGGGGCGATTGACACCGGGGAGCTGTTTTTT; cdr3_aa: CASSVGAIDTGELFF
clone_size: .; v_call: TRBV6-2/TRBV6-3; j_call: TRBJ2-7; d_call: .; cdr3_nt: TGTGCCAGCAGTTACTCAGGGCGGGCCAGCTCCTACGAGCAGTACTTC; cdr3_aa: CASSYSGRASSYEQYF
clone_size: few; v_call: TRBV4-2; j_call: TRBJ1-2; d_call: .; cdr3_nt: TGTGCCAGCAGCCAAGGAGGGGGGAGCCTACGGAGATTTGGTGGCTACACCTTC; cdr3_aa: CASSQGGGSLRRFGGYTF
clone_size: .; v_call: TRBV30; j_call: TRBJ2-7; d_call: .; cdr3_nt: TGTGCCTGGAGCGTCCCGGGACTCGCTTCCTACGAGCAGTACTTC; cdr3_aa: CAWSVPGLASYEQYF
clone_size: .; v_call: TRBV4-3; j_call: TRBJ2-2; d_call: .; cdr3_nt: TGCGCCAGCAGCCACGAGGGGCATAGGGAGCTGTTTTTT; cdr3_aa: CASSHEGHRELFF
clone_size: few; v_call: TRBV14; j_call: TRBJ2-7; d_call: TRBD1; cdr3_nt: TGTGCCAGCAGCTGGAGAAACCGGGACAGGGGCTACGAGCAGTACTTC; cdr3_aa: CASSWRNRDRGYEQYF
clone_size: .; v_call: TRBV12-3/TRBV12-4; j_call: TRBJ2-1; d_call: TRBD2; cdr3_nt: TGTGCCAGCAGGGCTTCGGACGGGGGGGCCCCCGAGCAGTTCTTC; cdr3_aa: CASRASDGGAPEQFF
clone_size: .; v_call: TRBV28; j_call: TRBJ1-2; d_call: .; cdr3_nt: TGTGCCAGCAGTCTTGGACGGTTGGGCTACACCTTC; cdr3_aa: CASSLGRLGYTF
clone_size: .; v_call: TRBV5-6; j_call: TRBJ2-2; d_call: .; cdr3_nt: TGTGCCAGCAGCTTACGTTACCCTGTAGACACCGGGGAGCTGTTTTTT; cdr3_aa: CASSLRYPVDTGELFF
clone_size: .; v_call: TRBV5-6; j_call: TRBJ2-7; d_call: .; cdr3_nt: TGTGCCAGCAGCTTGGTAAGTCTTCCCTCCTACGAGCAGTACTTC; cdr3_aa: CASSLVSLPSYEQYF
clone_size: .; v_call: TRBV19; j_call: TRBJ1-2; d_call: .; cdr3_nt: TGTGCCAGTAGTATAGACAGGCGCTATGGCTACACCTTC; cdr3_aa: CASSIDRRYGYTF
clone_size: .; v_call: TRBV4-3; j_call: TRBJ2-1; d_call: TRBD2; cdr3_nt: TGCGCCAGCAGCCGATCGACTAGCGGGGATACTAATGAGCAGTTCTTC; cdr3_aa: CASSRSTSGDTNEQFF
clone_size: .; v_call: TRBV6-5; j_call: TRBJ2-7; d_call: .; cdr3_nt: TGTGCCAGCAGTTACCGGCAGGGATACGAGCAGTACTTC; cdr3_aa: CASSYRQGYEQYF
clone_size: .; v_call: TRBV18; j_call: TRBJ2-2; d_call: .; cdr3_nt: TGTGCCAGCTCACCAGCCCACGGGGAGCTGTTTTTT; cdr3_aa: CASSPAHGELFF
clone_size: .; v_call: TRBV18; j_call: TRBJ2-7; d_call: .; cdr3_nt: TGTGCCAGCTCACCGATCGAAGGCTACGAGCAGTACTTC; cdr3_aa: CASSPIEGYEQYF
clone_size: .; v_call: TRBV7-2; j_call: TRBJ1-2; d_call: .; cdr3_nt: TGTGCCAGCAGCCACCAGGCCGCAGGGTTTGCCTATGGCTACACCTTC; cdr3_aa: CASSHQAAGFAYGYTF
clone_size: .; v_call: TRBV3-1; j_call: TRBJ2-5; d_call: .; cdr3_nt: TGTGCCAGCAGCCAAGCGGGGGCCGGGGGTATCCAAGAGACCCAGTACTTC; cdr3_aa: CASSQAGAGGIQETQYF
clone_size: .; v_call: TRBV5-1; j_call: TRBJ2-7; d_call: .; cdr3_nt: TGCGCCAGCAGCTCGGGTACAGGGTACCACGAGCAGTACTTC; cdr3_aa: CASSSGTGYHEQYF
clone_size: .; v_call: TRBV10-3; j_call: TRBJ2-5; d_call: TRBD1; cdr3_nt: TGTGCCATCAGTGAGGGGACAGCCCAAGAGACCCAGTACTTC; cdr3_aa: CAISEGTAQETQYF
clone_size: once; v_call: TRBV3-1; j_call: TRBJ2-3; d_call: TRBD2; cdr3_nt: TGTGCCAGCAGCCAACTAGCGGGTACTGGCACAGATACGCAGTATTTT; cdr3_aa: CASSQLAGTGTDTQYF
clone_size: .; v_call: TRBV28; j_call: TRBJ2-7; d_call: TRBD1; cdr3_nt: TGTGCCAGCAGTTGGACAGGCAGCTCCTACGAGCAGTACTTC; cdr3_aa: CASSWTGSSYEQYF
clone_size: .; v_call: TRBV6-5; j_call: TRBJ2-1; d_call: .; cdr3_nt: TGTGCCAGCAGGAGACAGGACCCCGACAATGAGCAGTTCTTC; cdr3_aa: CASRRQDPDNEQFF
clone_size: once; v_call: TRBV5-3; j_call: TRBJ1-1; d_call: TRBD1; cdr3_nt: TGTGCCAGAAGCGCCATGAGACAGGGGAACACTGAAGCTTTCTTT; cdr3_aa: CARSAMRQGNTEAFF
clone_size: .; v_call: TRBV20-1; j_call: TRBJ2-7; d_call: .; cdr3_nt: TGCAGTGCTAGAGACCAACGGGGGGCTCACGAGCAGTACTTC; cdr3_aa: CSARDQRGAHEQYF
clone_size: .; v_call: TRBV24-1; j_call: TRBJ2-5; d_call: TRBD1; cdr3_nt: TGTGCCACCAGTGATTTTGGGACAGGGGGCTTAGAGACCCAGTACTTC; cdr3_aa: CATSDFGTGGLETQYF
clone_size: .; v_call: TRBV18; j_call: TRBJ1-1; d_call: .; cdr3_nt: TGTGCCAGCTCACCATTGGGCAGGGGGAACACTGAAGCTTTCTTT; cdr3_aa: CASSPLGRGNTEAFF
clone_size: .; v_call: TRBV27; j_call: TRBJ2-7; d_call: TRBD2; cdr3_nt: TGTGCCAGCGCTTTGGGCCGGGGTAGCGGGGGGTCCCCCTACGAGCAGTACTTC; cdr3_aa: CASALGRGSGGSPYEQYF
clone_size: .; v_call: TRBV7-9; j_call: TRBJ1-6; d_call: TRBD1; cdr3_nt: TGTGCCAGCAGCCGGGACAGGGGGCTCTTGGGTTCACCCCTCCACTTT; cdr3_aa: CASSRDRGLLGSPLHF
clone_size: .; v_call: TRBV6-1; j_call: TRBJ2-5; d_call: TRBD2; cdr3_nt: TGTGCCAGCAACCGGGGGAGCGGGGGGCCCAAAGAGACCCAGTACTTC; cdr3_aa: CASNRGSGGPKETQYF
clone_size: .; v_call: TRBV6-5; j_call: TRBJ1-1; d_call: TRBD1; cdr3_nt: TGTGCCAGCAGTTCCAGGACAGGGACTGAAGCTTTCTTT; cdr3_aa: CASSSRTGTEAFF
clone_size: .; v_call: TRBV29-1; j_call: TRBJ2-3; d_call: TRBD2; cdr3_nt: TGCAGCGTTGAAGTTCAGCGGGGACGCACAGATACGCAGTATTTT; cdr3_aa: CSVEVQRGRTDTQYF
clone_size: .; v_call: TRBV6-6; j_call: TRBJ1-1; d_call: .; cdr3_nt: TGTGCCAGCAGTTACGAGGAAGGTGAAGCTTTCTTT; cdr3_aa: CASSYEEGEAFF
clone_size: .; v_call: TRBV29-1; j_call: TRBJ2-2; d_call: TRBD1; cdr3_nt: TGCAGCGTTGGCAGACAGGGGGGAACCGGGGAGCTGTTTTTT; cdr3_aa: CSVGRQGGTGELFF
clone_size: .; v_call: TRBV6-2/TRBV6-3; j_call: TRBJ2-5; d_call: TRBD2; cdr3_nt: TGTGCCAGCAGTTATATTCTGGCGGGGGGCCTCGAGACCCAGTACTTC; cdr3_aa: CASSYILAGGLETQYF
clone_size: .; v_call: TRBV6-1; j_call: TRBJ1-1; d_call: .; cdr3_nt: TGTGCCAGCAGCCGAAGTATACCCCGTCGGACGGGGGGAGCTTTCTTT; cdr3_aa: CASSRSIPRRTGGAFF
clone_size: .; v_call: TRBV7-3; j_call: TRBJ1-6; d_call: .; cdr3_nt: TGTGCCAGCAGCTTAAAAGCAGATTCTTCACCCCTCCACTTT; cdr3_aa: CASSLKADSSPLHF
clone_size: .; v_call: TRBV20-1; j_call: TRBJ1-2; d_call: .; cdr3_nt: TGCAGTGCTGTCCTCGGAGCGGGCCGACTAAACTATGGCTACACCTTC; cdr3_aa: CSAVLGAGRLNYGYTF
clone_size: .; v_call: TRBV10-3; j_call: TRBJ2-2; d_call: .; cdr3_nt: TGTGCCATCAGTGAGGCAGCTTCCACCGGGGAGCTGTTTTTT; cdr3_aa: CAISEAASTGELFF
clone_size: .; v_call: TRBV20-1; j_call: TRBJ1-2; d_call: .; cdr3_nt: TGCAGTGCTCCTCGGGTTCTCCGTGGCTACACCTTC; cdr3_aa: CSAPRVLRGYTF
clone_size: .; v_call: TRBV18; j_call: TRBJ2-5; d_call: TRBD1; cdr3_nt: TGTGCCAGCTCACCAAGACAGGGGAGGGAGACCCAGTACTTC; cdr3_aa: CASSPRQGRETQYF
clone_size: .; v_call: TRBV7-2; j_call: TRBJ2-5; d_call: TRBD1; cdr3_nt: TGTGCCAGCAGCCCACGGACAGGGCACGGGGAGACCCAGTACTTC; cdr3_aa: CASSPRTGHGETQYF